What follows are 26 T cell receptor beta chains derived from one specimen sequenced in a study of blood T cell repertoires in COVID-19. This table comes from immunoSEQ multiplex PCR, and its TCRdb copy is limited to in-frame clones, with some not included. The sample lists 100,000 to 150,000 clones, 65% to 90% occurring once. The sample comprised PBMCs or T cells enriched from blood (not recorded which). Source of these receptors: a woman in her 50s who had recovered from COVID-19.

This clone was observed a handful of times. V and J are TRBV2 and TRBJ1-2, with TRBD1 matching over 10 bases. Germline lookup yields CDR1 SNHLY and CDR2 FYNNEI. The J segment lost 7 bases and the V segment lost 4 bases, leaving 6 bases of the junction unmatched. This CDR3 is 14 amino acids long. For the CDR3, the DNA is TGTGCCAGCAGTGGACAGGGGGCTTATGGTGGCTACACCTTC. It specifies CASSGQGAYGGYTF. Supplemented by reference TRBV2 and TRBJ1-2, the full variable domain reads EPEVTQTPSHQVTQMGQEVILRCVPISNHLYFYWYRQILGQKVEFLVSFYNNEISEKSEIFDDQFSVERPDGSNFTLKIRSTKLEDSAMYFCASSGQGAYGGYTFGSGTRLTVV.

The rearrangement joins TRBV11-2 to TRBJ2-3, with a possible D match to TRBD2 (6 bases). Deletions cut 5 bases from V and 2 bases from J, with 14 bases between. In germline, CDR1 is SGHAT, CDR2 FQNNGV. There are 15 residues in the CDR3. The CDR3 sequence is CASSTFGGFTDTQYF. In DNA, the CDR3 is TGTGCCAGCAGCACCTTCGGGGGTTTCACAGATACGCAGTATTTT.

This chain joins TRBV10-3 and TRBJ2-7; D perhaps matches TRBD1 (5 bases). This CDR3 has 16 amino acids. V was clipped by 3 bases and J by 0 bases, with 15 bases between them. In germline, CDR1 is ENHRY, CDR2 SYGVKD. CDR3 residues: CAISDSGAISSYEQYF. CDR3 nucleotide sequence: TGTGCCATCAGTGACAGTGGGGCGATTAGCTCCTACGAGCAGTACTTC.

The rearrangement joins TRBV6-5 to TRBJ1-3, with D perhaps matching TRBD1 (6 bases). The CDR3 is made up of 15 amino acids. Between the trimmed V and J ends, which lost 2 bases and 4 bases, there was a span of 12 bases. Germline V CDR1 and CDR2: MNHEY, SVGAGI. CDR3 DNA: TGTGCCAGCAGTTACGGTGCAGGGGTCGGAAACACCATATATTTT. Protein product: CASSYGAGVGNTIYF.

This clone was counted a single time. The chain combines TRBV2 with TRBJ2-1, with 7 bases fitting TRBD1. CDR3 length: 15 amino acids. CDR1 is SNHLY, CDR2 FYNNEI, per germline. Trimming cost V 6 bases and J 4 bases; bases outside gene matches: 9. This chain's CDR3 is CASRDNRGSYNEQFF. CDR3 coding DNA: TGTGCCAGCAGGGACAACAGGGGATCATACAATGAGCAGTTCTTC.

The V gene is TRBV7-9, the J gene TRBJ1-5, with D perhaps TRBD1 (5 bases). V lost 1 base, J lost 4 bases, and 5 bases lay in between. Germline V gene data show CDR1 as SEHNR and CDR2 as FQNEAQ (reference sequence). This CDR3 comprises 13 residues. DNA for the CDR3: TGTGCCAGCAGCTTAGGACAGAATCAGCCCCAGCATTTT. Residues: CASSLGQNQPQHF.

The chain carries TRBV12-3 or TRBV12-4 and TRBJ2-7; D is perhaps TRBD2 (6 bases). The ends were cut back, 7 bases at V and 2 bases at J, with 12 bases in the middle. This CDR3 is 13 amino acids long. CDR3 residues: CASTKAGPYEQYF. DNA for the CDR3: TGTGCCAGCACCAAAGCGGGCCCCTACGAGCAGTACTTC.

The CDR3 DNA is TGTGCCAGCAGCTTGAACAGGGGGGAATACGAGCAGTACTTC. Protein: CASSLNRGEYEQYF. This chain connects TRBV7-8 to TRBJ2-7; 8 bases match TRBD1. CDR1 is SGHVS and CDR2 is FQNEAQ in the germline V gene. V lost 3 bases and J lost 4; bases outside the gene matches: 5. The CDR3 sequence is 14 residues long.

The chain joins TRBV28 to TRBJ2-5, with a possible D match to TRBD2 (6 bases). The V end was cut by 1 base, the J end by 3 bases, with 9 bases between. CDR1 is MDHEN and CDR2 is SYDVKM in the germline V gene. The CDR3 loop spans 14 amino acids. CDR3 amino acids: CASSLSGVEETQYF. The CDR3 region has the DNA TGTGCCAGCAGTTTATCGGGGGTGGAAGAGACCCAGTACTTC.

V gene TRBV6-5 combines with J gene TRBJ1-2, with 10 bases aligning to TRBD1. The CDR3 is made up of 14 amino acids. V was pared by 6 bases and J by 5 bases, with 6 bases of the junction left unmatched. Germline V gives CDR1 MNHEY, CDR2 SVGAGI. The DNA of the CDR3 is TGTGCCAGCAGGACAGGGGGCCTTAGATATGGCTACACCTTC. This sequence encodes CASRTGGLRYGYTF.

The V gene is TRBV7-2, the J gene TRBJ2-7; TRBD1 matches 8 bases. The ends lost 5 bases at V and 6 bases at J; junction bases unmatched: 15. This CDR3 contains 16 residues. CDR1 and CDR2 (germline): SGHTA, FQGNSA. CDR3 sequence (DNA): TGTGCCAGCAGCCGCGGACAGGGTGCCCCAATTGGCGAGCAGTACTTC. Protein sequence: CASSRGQGAPIGEQYF. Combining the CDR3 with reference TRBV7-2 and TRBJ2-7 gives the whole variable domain GAGVSQSPSNKVTEKGKDVELRCDPISGHTALYWYRQSLGQGLEFLIYFQGNSAPDKSGLPSDRFSAERTGGSVSTLTIQRTQQEDSAVYLCASSRGQGAPIGEQYFGPGTRLTVT.

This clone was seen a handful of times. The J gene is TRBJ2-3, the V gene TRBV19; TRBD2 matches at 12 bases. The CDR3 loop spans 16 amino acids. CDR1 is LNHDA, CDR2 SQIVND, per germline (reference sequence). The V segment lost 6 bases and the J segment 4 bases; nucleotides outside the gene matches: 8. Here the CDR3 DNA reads TGTGCCAGTAGCATTTCTAGCGGGGGGGCAGCAGATACGCAGTATTTT. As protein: CASSISSGGAADTQYF. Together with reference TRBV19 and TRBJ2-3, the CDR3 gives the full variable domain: DGGITQSPKYLFRKEGQNVTLSCEQNLNHDAMYWYRQDPGQGLRLIYYSQIVNDFQKGDIAEGYSVSREKKESFPLTVTSAQKNPTAFYLCASSISSGGAADTQYFGPGTRLTVL.

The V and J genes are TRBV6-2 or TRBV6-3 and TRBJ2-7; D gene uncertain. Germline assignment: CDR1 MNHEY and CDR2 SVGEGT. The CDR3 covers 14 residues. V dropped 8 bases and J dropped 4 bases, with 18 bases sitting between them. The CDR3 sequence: CASRHIDFGYEQYF. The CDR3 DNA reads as TGTGCCAGCCGCCATATTGATTTCGGGTACGAGCAGTACTTC.

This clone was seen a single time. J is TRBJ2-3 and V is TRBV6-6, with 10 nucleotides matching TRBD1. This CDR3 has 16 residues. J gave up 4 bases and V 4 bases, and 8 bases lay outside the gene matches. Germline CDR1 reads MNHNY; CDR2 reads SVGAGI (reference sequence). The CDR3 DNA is TGTGCCAGCAGTTTACCGGGACAGGGGAGCTCAGATACGCAGTATTTT. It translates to CASSLPGQGSSDTQYF.

This CDR3 is CASHTPGLAGKDEQFF. CDR3 in DNA: TGTGCCAGCCATACCCCGGGACTAGCGGGGAAGGATGAGCAGTTCTTC. This chain joins TRBV3-1 (or the pseudogene TRBV3-2) and TRBJ2-1; 13 bases are shared with TRBD2. Per the germline V gene, CDR1 is LGHDT and CDR2 is YNNKEL (reference sequence). Unmatched junction bases numbered 12, after V lost 8 bases and J lost 8 bases. This CDR3 region has 16 residues.

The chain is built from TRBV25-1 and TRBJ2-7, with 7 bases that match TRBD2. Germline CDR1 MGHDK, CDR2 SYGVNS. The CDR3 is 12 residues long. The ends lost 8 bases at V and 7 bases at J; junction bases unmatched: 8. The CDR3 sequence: CASLAAGGEQYF. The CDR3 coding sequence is TGTGCCAGCTTGGCGGCCGGGGGGGAGCAGTACTTC.

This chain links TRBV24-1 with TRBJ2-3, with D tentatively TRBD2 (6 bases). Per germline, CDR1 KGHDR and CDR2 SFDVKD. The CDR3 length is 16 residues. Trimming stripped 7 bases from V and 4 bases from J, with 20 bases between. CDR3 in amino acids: CATRSGLTFSADTQYF. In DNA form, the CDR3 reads TGTGCCACCAGGTCGGGACTGACTTTCTCCGCAGATACGCAGTATTTT.

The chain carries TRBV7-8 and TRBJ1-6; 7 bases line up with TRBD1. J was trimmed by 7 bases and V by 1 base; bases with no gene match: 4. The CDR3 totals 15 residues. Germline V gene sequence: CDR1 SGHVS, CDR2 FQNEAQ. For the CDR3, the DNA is TGTGCCAGCAGCTTAGAAACAGGGGTAAATTCACCCCTCCACTTT. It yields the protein CASSLETGVNSPLHF.

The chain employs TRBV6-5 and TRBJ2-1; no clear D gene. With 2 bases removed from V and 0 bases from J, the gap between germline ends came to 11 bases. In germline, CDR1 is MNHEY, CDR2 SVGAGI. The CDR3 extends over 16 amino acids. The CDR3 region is CASSYVSASSYNEQFF. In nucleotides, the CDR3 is TGTGCCAGCAGTTACGTGTCAGCGAGCTCCTACAATGAGCAGTTCTTC.

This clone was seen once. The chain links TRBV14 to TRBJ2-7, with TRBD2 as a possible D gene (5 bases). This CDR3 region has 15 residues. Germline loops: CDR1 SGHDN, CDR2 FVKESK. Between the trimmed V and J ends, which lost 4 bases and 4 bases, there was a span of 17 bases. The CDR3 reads CASSPLSSEGYEQYF. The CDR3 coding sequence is TGTGCCAGCAGCCCCTTGTCTAGTGAGGGATACGAGCAGTACTTC. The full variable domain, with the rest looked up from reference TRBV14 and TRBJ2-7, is EAGVTQFPSHSVIEKGQTVTLRCDPISGHDNLYWYRRVMGKEIKFLLHFVKESKQDESGMPNNRFLAERTGGTYSTLKVQPAELEDSGVYFCASSPLSSEGYEQYFGPGTRLTVT.

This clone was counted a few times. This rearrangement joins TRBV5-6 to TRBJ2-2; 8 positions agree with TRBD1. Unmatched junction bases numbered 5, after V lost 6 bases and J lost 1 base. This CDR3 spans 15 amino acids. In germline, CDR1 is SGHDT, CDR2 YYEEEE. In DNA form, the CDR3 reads TGTGCCAGCACGAAAGGACAGGGGAACACCGGGGAGCTGTTTTTT. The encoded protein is CASTKGQGNTGELFF.

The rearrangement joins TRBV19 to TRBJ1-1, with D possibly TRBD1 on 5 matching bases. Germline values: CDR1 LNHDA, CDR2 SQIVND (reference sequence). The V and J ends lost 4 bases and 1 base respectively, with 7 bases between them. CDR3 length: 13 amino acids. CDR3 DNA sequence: TGTGCCAGTAGTACTACAGGGAACACTGAAGCTTTCTTT. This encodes CASSTTGNTEAFF.

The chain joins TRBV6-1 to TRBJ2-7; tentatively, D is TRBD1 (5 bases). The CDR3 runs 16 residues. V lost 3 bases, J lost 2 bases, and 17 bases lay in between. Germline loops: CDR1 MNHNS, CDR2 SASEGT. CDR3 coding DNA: TGTGCCAGCAGTGACGGAAAGGACATATACACCTACGAGCAGTACTTC. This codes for CASSDGKDIYTYEQYF.

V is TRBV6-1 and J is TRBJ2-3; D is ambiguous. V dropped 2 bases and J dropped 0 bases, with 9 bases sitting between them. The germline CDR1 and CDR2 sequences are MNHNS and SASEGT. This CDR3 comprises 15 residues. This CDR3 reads CASSELHPSTDTQYF. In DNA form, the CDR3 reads TGTGCCAGCAGTGAATTACACCCTAGCACAGATACGCAGTATTTT.

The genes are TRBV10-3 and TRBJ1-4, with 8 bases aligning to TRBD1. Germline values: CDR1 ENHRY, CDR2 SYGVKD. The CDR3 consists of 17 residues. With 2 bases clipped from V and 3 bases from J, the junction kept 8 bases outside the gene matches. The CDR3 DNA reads TGTGCCATCAGTGAGGTGACAGGGGCTTCGTCTAATGAAAAACTGTTTTTT. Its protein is CAISEVTGASSNEKLFF.

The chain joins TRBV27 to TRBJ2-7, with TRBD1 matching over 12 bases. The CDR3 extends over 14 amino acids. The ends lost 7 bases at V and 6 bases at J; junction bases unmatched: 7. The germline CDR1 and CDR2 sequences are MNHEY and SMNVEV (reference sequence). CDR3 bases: TGTGCCAGCAAGTCGGGACAGGGGGCTTCCGAGCAGTACTTC. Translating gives CASKSGQGASEQYF.